This paragraph reports one T cell receptor (beta chain). The data were taken from a study of blood T cell repertoires in COVID-19. About the research overall: Collection of acute and convalescent COVID-19 samples took place in the United States, Italy and Spain. T cells, B-cell-depleted T cells, or PBMCs provided the cDNA or gDNA that served as material.

Per the original methods: It was from reference gene primer amplification that nucleated cell counts were estimated. Using immunoSEQ multiplex PCR, the repertoire was profiled, and TCRdb retains in-frame clones only, with some absent. V and J calls and clone size are copied from that table; D and trimming were computed from the DNA. The sample gives some 380,000 clones, 85% to 90% of which show up once; 6.5% to 7% is in the top ten. The CDR3 contains 15 residues. In germline, CDR1 is MDHEN, CDR2 SYDVKM. The V gene lost 3 bases and the J gene lost 5 bases, with 16 bases spanning the gap. The rearrangement uses TRBV28 and TRBJ1-1; weak D call: TRBD1 (6 bases). Sequenced input: peripheral blood. This receptor was taken from a man between 18 and 29 years old with active or convalescent COVID-19. CDR3 protein: CASSFRAGASTEAFF. The DNA for the CDR3 is TGTGCCAGCAGTTTCCGGGCAGGGGCCTCGACTGAAGCTTTCTTT.